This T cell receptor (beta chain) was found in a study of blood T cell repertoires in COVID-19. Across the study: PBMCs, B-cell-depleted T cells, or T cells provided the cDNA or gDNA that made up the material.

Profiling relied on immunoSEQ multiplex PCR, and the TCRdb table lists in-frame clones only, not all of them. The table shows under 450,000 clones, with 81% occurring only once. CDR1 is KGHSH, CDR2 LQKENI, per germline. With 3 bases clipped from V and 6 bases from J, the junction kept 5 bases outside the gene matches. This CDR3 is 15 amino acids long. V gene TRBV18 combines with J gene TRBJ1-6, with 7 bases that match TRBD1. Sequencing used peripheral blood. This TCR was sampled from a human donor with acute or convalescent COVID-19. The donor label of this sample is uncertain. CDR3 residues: CASSPSNRGNSPLHF. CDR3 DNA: TGTGCCAGCTCACCCTCCAACAGGGGTAATTCACCCCTCCACTTT.